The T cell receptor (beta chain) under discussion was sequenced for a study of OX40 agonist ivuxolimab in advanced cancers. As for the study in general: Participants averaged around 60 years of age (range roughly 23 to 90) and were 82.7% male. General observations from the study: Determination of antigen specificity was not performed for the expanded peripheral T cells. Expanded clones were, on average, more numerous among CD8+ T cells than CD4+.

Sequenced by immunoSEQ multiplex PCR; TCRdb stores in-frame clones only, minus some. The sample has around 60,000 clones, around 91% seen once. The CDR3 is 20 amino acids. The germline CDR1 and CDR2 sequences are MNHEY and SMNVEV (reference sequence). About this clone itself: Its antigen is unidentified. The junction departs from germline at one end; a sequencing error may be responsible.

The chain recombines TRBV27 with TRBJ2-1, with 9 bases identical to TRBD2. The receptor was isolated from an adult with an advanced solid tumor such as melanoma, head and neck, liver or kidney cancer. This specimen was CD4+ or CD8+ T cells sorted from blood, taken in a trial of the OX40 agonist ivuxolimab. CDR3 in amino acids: CASGENVAGATYAHYYEQFF. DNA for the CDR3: TGTGCCAGCGGTGAAAACGTAGCGGGAGCAACCTACGCCCACTACTATGAGCAGTTCTTC.